This T cell receptor beta chain was identified during a study of response to subunit inactivated influenza vaccine. The V end was cut by 5 bases, the J end by 5 bases, with 15 bases between. This CDR3 contains 15 residues. Germline assignment: CDR1 KGHSH and CDR2 LQKENI. TCRdb reprocessed the RT-PCR reads with MiXCR, giving one entry per CDR3 protein. The sample consists of around 570,000 distinct CDR3 sequences, approximately 11% of them appearing once. This clonotype was detected ten times or more. These records were also assigned to another study, of T cells expressing NK-cell markers. This second report adds: Making the TCR beta cDNA relied on 5'RACE template switching with UMIs. Underlying the TCR beta repertoires were sorted CD3+CD56+NKG2C+, CD3+CD56+NKG2C- and CD3+CD56-NKG2C+ T cells. The share of CD8+ T cells held by dominant NKG2C+ clonotypes was about 1.0-7.5% in 5 or 6 donors.

The origin of this receptor is a man aged 50-60 years who received an inactivated influenza vaccine. The source was PBMCs from blood, collected on the day of vaccination. The chain combines TRBV18 with TRBJ1-4, with TRBD1 as a possible D gene (6 bases). The CDR3 here is CASSDHGTINEKLFF. The CDR3 DNA reads TGTGCCAGCTCAGACCACGGGACAATAAATGAAAAACTGTTTTTT.